Below are 21 T cell receptor beta chains sequenced from a single sample in a study of CD4 T cells in relation to SARS-CoV-2 and coronaviruses. Clones were read by immunoSEQ multiplex PCR, and TCRdb kept only the in-frame ones, dropping some. The sample comprises approximately 40,000 clones, 75% to 85% of which are singletons, and less than 3.5% rests with the top ten. These TCRs' antigens remain unknown. Specimen: memory CD4+ T cells from PBMCs, cultured in vitro. These receptors were collected from an adult with COVID-19.

The rearrangement uses TRBV7-9 and TRBJ1-4; TRBD1 matches 11 bases. The CDR3 runs to 14 residues. The germline gives CDR1 SEHNR, CDR2 FQNEAQ (reference sequence). The junction had 2 bases not matched to a gene; V was cut back by 4 bases and J by 7 bases. The CDR3 reads CASSSGQGGEKLFF. CDR3 in DNA: TGTGCCAGCAGCTCGGGACAGGGGGGTGAAAAACTGTTTTTT.

The J gene is TRBJ2-1, the V gene TRBV6-2 or TRBV6-3; the D gene is possibly TRBD2 (5 bases). Per germline, CDR1 MNHEY and CDR2 SVGEGT. V lost 5 bases and J lost 6, with 17 bases in between. The CDR3 is 15 amino acids. DNA for the CDR3: TGTGCCAGCAGTCGTATAACGGGCGGAGGCAATGAGCAGTTCTTC. As protein: CASSRITGGGNEQFF.

The rearrangement uses TRBV5-6 and TRBJ2-2; possible D gene TRBD2, 6 bases. Germline V CDR1 and CDR2: SGHDT, YYEEEE. The CDR3 is 15 residues long. V shed 4 bases and J shed 0 bases, with 10 bases lying between them. The CDR3 DNA reads as TGTGCCAGCAGCCGGGGACTGGCGAACACCGGGGAGCTGTTTTTT. It specifies CASSRGLANTGELFF.

The V call is TRBV11-2, the J call TRBJ2-7; D remains unclear. The CDR3 extends over 12 amino acids. Germline V gene data show CDR1 as SGHAT and CDR2 as FQNNGV. V was pared by 1 base and J by 3 bases, with 4 bases between. The CDR3 reads CASSLGVYEQYF. The CDR3 DNA reads TGTGCCAGCAGCTTAGGGGTCTACGAGCAGTACTTC.

The rearrangement joins TRBV14 to TRBJ2-1, with D unclear. Germline V gene sequence: CDR1 SGHDN, CDR2 FVKESK. The CDR3 contains 21 residues. V lost 1 base and J 2 bases, leaving 27 bases between the germline ends. The CDR3 nucleotides are TGTGCCAGCAGCCAAGGAATTTCTCACCCTGGGCTGGCCGAGGCCTACAATGAGCAGTTCTTC. Translating gives CASSQGISHPGLAEAYNEQFF.

The gene calls are TRBV2 and TRBJ2-1, with D possibly matching TRBD2 (6 bases). Looked up from germline, CDR1 is SNHLY and CDR2 is FYNNEI. The CDR3 covers 15 residues. The V end was cut by 4 bases, the J end by 0 bases, with 10 bases between. The CDR3: CASSGAGSSYNEQFF. The CDR3 nucleotides read TGTGCCAGCAGTGGAGCGGGTAGCTCCTACAATGAGCAGTTCTTC.

This clone is a singleton in its sample. The rearrangement uses TRBV4-1 and TRBJ2-7; TRBD2 agrees at 8 bases. This CDR3 region has 16 residues. J was trimmed by 9 bases and V by 1 base; bases with no gene match: 14. Germline loops: CDR1 MGHRA, CDR2 YSYEKL. The DNA for the CDR3 is TGCGCCAGCAGCCAAGGGCCCCAGCGGGGGCCCTTGGGGCAGTACTTC. Translated: CASSQGPQRGPLGQYF.

The V call is TRBV19, the J call TRBJ2-1; D possibly corresponds to TRBD1 (6 bases). The V gene's germline CDR1 is LNHDA and CDR2 SQIVND (reference sequence). V lost 6 bases and J lost 4, with 16 bases in between. This CDR3 comprises 15 residues. CDR3 DNA sequence: TGTGCCAGTAGGTCCAGGGGAACGTTTTACAATGAGCAGTTCTTC. Translating it yields CASRSRGTFYNEQFF.

The chain joins TRBV4-3 to TRBJ2-1, with D unresolved. The CDR3 is made up of 15 amino acids. V gave up 0 bases and J gave up 0 bases, with 6 bases separating them. CDR1 is LGHNA, CDR2 YSLEER, per germline. The CDR3 bases are TGCGCCAGCAGCCAAGACTGGAACTCCTACAATGAGCAGTTCTTC. Protein product: CASSQDWNSYNEQFF.

The chain combines TRBV7-8 with TRBJ2-7; no firm D call. V shed 1 base and J shed 0 bases, with 13 bases lying between them. This CDR3 region has 16 residues. Per the germline V gene, CDR1 is SGHVS and CDR2 is FQNEAQ. The CDR3 DNA is TGTGCCAGCAGCTTAGGTAACACAGTTTACTCCTACGAGCAGTACTTC. Translation gives CASSLGNTVYSYEQYF.

The rearrangement links TRBV10-2 to TRBJ2-1, with D perhaps TRBD2 (5 bases). CDR3 size: 16 residues. Germline lookup yields CDR1 WSHSY and CDR2 SAAADI. V was trimmed by 0 bases and J by 1 base, leaving 10 bases between them. CDR3 sequence (DNA): TGCGCCAGCAGTGAGTCGTGGGGAGTTTCCTACAATGAGCAGTTCTTC. Translation gives CASSESWGVSYNEQFF.

V is TRBV4-2 and J is TRBJ1-5, with 8 bases that match TRBD1. The CDR3 extends over 14 amino acids. The V gene end was trimmed by 2 bases and the J gene end by 6 bases; junction bases not matched to a gene: 3. Germline V lookup: CDR1 LGHNA, CDR2 YNFKEQ. The CDR3 DNA sequence: TGTGCCAGCAGCCAACAGGGGGCTGGTCAGCCCCAGCATTTT. Translating it yields CASSQQGAGQPQHF.

J is TRBJ2-1 and V is TRBV7-2; 12 positions match TRBD2. The length of the CDR3 is 17 residues. The V gene's germline CDR1 is SGHTA and CDR2 FQGNSA. J was trimmed by 1 base and V by 5 bases; bases with no gene match: 6. This CDR3 reads CASSRTSGTPSYNEQFF. Here the CDR3 DNA reads TGTGCCAGCAGCCGGACTAGCGGGACCCCATCCTACAATGAGCAGTTCTTC. Full variable domain (rest looked up from reference TRBV7-2 and TRBJ2-1): GAGVSQSPSNKVTEKGKDVELRCDPISGHTALYWYRQSLGQGLEFLIYFQGNSAPDKSGLPSDRFSAERTGGSVSTLTIQRTQQEDSAVYLCASSRTSGTPSYNEQFFGPGTRLTVL.

J is TRBJ2-6 and V is TRBV18; unclear D gene. The CDR3 has 17 residues. Germline V gene lookup returns CDR1 KGHSH and CDR2 LQKENI. The V end was cut by 3 bases, the J end by 4 bases, with 16 bases between. CDR3 loop: CASSPRILSSGANVLTF. The CDR3 nucleotides are TGTGCCAGCTCACCTAGAATCCTTAGCTCCGGGGCCAACGTCCTGACTTTC.

This clone was seen more than once but under ten times. The chain has TRBV7-9 and TRBJ1-6; 9 nucleotides agree with TRBD1. CDR3 length: 17 residues. The trim removed 5 bases at V and 10 bases at J, leaving 15 bases unmatched. Germline values: CDR1 SEHNR, CDR2 FQNEAQ (reference sequence). The CDR3 sequence: CASSPGTGRDAKSPLHF. DNA of the CDR3: TGTGCCAGCAGCCCGGGGACAGGGAGGGATGCTAAGTCACCCCTCCACTTT.

The chain is built from TRBV5-1 and TRBJ1-2; D uncertain. Trimming left V 1 base short and J 7 bases short, with 17 bases between. The length of the CDR3 is 15 residues. Germline CDR1 and CDR2: SGHRS and YFSETQ. This CDR3 is CASSLTSDLGTGYTF. CDR3 coding DNA: TGCGCCAGCAGCTTGACTTCGGACCTCGGAACTGGCTACACCTTC.

V and J are TRBV18 and TRBJ1-1; the D is unclear. V dropped 1 base and J dropped 1 base, with 10 bases sitting between them. Germline assignment: CDR1 KGHSH and CDR2 LQKENI. The CDR3 spans 15 residues. CDR3 region: CASSPRNGENTEAFF. CDR3 bases: TGTGCCAGCTCACCACGGAACGGAGAGAACACTGAAGCTTTCTTT. Together with reference TRBV18 and TRBJ1-1, the CDR3 gives the full variable domain: NAGVMQNPRHLVRRRGQEARLRCSPMKGHSHVYWYRQLPEEGLKFMVYLQKENIIDESGMPKERFSAEFPKEGPSILRIQQVVRGDSAAYFCASSPRNGENTEAFFGQGTRLTVV.

The genes are TRBV7-8 and TRBJ2-7; D not certain. CDR3 size: 15 residues. Germline lookup yields CDR1 SGHVS and CDR2 FQNEAQ. V lost 1 base to trimming and J lost 0 bases, with 10 bases between them. This CDR3 is CASSLVVGSSYEQYF. CDR3 DNA sequence: TGTGCCAGCAGCTTAGTGGTTGGGTCCTCCTACGAGCAGTACTTC.

This chain connects TRBV7-8 to TRBJ1-4; D is perhaps TRBD1 (6 bases). The CDR3 spans 16 residues. V was trimmed by 1 base and J by 8 bases, leaving 17 bases between them. Germline loops: CDR1 SGHVS, CDR2 FQNEAQ. The CDR3 DNA reads as TGTGCCAGCAGCTTAGGGGGGCGGCCTCTTTTGGAAAAACTGTTTTTT. This sequence encodes CASSLGGRPLLEKLFF.

This clone was detected only once. The chain links TRBV6-6 to TRBJ1-5; maybe TRBD1 (5 bases). V gave up 8 bases and J gave up 4 bases, with 21 bases separating them. CDR1 and CDR2 (germline): MNHNY, SVGAGI (reference sequence). CDR3 length: 16 amino acids. CDR3 residues: CASSPPGAGSNQPQHF. CDR3 nucleotide sequence: TGTGCCAGCTCCCCCCCTGGGGCTGGGAGTAATCAGCCCCAGCATTTT.

V is TRBV4-1 and J is TRBJ2-1; no clear D gene. Germline CDR1 is MGHRA and CDR2 is YSYEKL. V shed 1 base and J shed 7 bases, with 11 bases lying between them. This CDR3 comprises 14 residues. The CDR3 region has the DNA TGCGCCAGCAGCCAAGTCGGCGAGAGGAATGAGCAGTTCTTC. This gives the protein CASSQVGERNEQFF.